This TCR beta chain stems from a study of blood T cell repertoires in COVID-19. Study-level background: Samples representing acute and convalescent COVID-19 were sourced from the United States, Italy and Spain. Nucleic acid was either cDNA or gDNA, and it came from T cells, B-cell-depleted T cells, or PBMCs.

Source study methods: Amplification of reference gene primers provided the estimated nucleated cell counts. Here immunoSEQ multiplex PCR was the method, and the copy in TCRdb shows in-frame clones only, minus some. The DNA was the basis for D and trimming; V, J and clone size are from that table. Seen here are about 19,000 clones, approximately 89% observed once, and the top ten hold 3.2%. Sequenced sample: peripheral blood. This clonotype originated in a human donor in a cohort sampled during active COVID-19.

DNA of the CDR3: TGTGCCAGCAGCCTACGGCGGGATACGCAGTATTTT. It translates to CASSLRRDTQYF. The chain carries TRBV5-5 and TRBJ2-3; D not resolved. V was pared by 4 bases and J by 6 bases, with 9 bases between. The CDR3 is 12 residues long. Germline assignment: CDR1 SGHKS and CDR2 YYEKEE (reference sequence). Full variable domain (outside the CDR3, taken from reference TRBV5-5 and TRBJ2-3): DAGVTQSPTHLIKTRGQQVTLRCSPISGHKSVSWYQQVLGQGPQFIFQYYEKEERGRGNFPDRFSARQFPNYSSELNVNALLLGDSALYLCASSLRRDTQYFGPGTRLTVL.